This TCR beta chain was sequenced in a study of lymphopenia after photon versus proton radiotherapy. Study-level findings and limits: Larger post-nadir TCR diversity loss correlated inversely with survival in deceased patients.

Deletions cut 3 bases from V and 0 bases from J, with 9 bases between. The CDR3 has 15 residues. Germline CDR1 and CDR2: MDHEN and SYDVKM. With regard to this clone: Antigen unknown.

Sequencing used immunoSEQ multiplex PCR; TCRdb keeps in-frame clones, though not all of them. The sample has approximately 62,000 clones; around 85% are singletons. The V and J genes are TRBV28 and TRBJ1-3; D not certain. Sequences were derived from peripheral blood, sampled from a patient treated with proton-based radiotherapy. The origin of this receptor is a man aged 60-69 years with pancreatic cancer. CDR3: CASSLGVNSGNTIYF. The CDR3 nucleotides read TGTGCCAGCAGTTTGGGAGTCAACTCTGGAAACACCATATATTTT. The variable domain in full, with the rest retrieved from reference TRBV28 and TRBJ1-3, is DVKVTQSSRYLVKRTGEKVFLECVQDMDHENMFWYRQDPGLGLRLIYFSYDVKMKEKGDIPEGYSVSREKKERFSLILESASTNQTSMYLCASSLGVNSGNTIYFGEGSWLTVV.